This TCR beta chain was sequenced during a study of T-cell reconstitution after alpha-beta-depleted transplantation in children. In regard to this clonotype: What it binds is not known.

Study-level results: T-cell counts and diversity at one year following transplant were attributed mainly to newly produced T cells. Reported findings indicate that, about two months after transplant, alpha-beta T cells came from several hundred expanded clones, which were derived from non-depleted graft cells.

Germline values: CDR1 SGHTA, CDR2 FQGNSA. V was clipped by 5 bases and J by 3 bases, with 11 bases between them. The CDR3 totals 14 residues. Unique molecular identifiers were used to barcode this TCRbeta library. TCRdb ran MiXCR on the PCR reads and lists one entry per CDR3 protein. The sample gives about 900,000 distinct CDR3 sequences, roughly 31% of which show up once; about 28% is in the top ten. The chain employs TRBV7-2 and TRBJ1-5; D might be TRBD1 (5 bases). This receptor was obtained from a boy under three years old who had a stem cell transplant for SCID, so the T cells may come from the graft donor. Sequences were derived from PBMCs, mostly from graft donor cells, sampled 360 days after TCRalphabeta/CD19-depleted stem cell transplant. The CDR3 DNA reads TGTGCCAGCAGCGTGGGACTGATCAATCAGCCCCAGCATTTT. As protein: CASSVGLINQPQHF.